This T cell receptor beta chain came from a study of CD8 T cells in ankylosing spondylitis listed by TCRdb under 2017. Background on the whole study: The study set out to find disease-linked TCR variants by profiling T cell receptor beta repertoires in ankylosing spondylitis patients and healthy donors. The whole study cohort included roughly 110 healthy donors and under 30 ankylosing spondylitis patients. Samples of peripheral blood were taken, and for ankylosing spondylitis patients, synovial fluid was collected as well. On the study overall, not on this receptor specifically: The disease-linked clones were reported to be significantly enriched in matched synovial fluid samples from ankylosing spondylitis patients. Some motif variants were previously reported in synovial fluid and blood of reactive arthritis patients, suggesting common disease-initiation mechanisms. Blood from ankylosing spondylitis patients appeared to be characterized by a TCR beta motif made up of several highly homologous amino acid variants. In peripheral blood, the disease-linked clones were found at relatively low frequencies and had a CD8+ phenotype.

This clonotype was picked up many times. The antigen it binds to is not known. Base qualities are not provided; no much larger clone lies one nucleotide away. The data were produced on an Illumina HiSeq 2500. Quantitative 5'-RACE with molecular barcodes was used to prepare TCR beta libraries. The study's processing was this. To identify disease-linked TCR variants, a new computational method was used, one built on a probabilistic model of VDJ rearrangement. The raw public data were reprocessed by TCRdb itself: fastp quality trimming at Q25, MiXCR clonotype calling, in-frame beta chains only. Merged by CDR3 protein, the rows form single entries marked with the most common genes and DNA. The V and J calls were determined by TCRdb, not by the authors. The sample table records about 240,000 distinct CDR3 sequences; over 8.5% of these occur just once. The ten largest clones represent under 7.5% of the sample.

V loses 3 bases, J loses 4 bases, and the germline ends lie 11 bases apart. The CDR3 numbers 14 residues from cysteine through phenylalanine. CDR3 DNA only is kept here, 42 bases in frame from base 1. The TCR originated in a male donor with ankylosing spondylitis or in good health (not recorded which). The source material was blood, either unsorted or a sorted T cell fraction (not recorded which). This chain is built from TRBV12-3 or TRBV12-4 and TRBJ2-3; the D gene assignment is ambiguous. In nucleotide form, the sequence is TGTGCCAGCAGTTTTACCCTTGGGGCAGATACGCAGTATTTT. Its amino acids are CASSFTLGADTQYF.